The 5 T cell receptor beta chains reported below all come from one sample, sequenced in a study of cytomegalovirus exposure and HLA in healthy donors. Use of 60 Vbeta and 13 Jbeta primers characterized the PCR. Sequencing was performed with immunoSEQ multiplex PCR; in TCRdb, only in-frame clones are kept and a portion is missing. This sample yields around 180,000 clones, of which around 68% are seen a single time; about 1.4% belongs to the top ten. The specimen sequenced was PBMCs. These TCRs come from a girl aged 10 to 17 in good health and CMV-seronegative.

This clone came up a few times. V and J are TRBV7-2 and TRBJ1-1; no clear D gene. Trimming shortened V by 7 bases and J by 0 bases, and 12 bases separated the two germline ends. This CDR3 region has 14 residues. Germline V gene data show CDR1 as SGHTA and CDR2 as FQGNSA. The CDR3 sequence: CASKLSILNTEAFF. In DNA, the CDR3 is TGTGCCAGCAAACTCTCCATTCTGAACACTGAAGCTTTCTTT.

The chain employs TRBV5-1 and TRBJ2-7; 9 positions match TRBD1. V trimming: 3 bases; J trimming: 2 bases; junction bases outside the gene matches: 9. The CDR3 is 16 residues long. Germline lookup yields CDR1 SGHRS and CDR2 YFSETQ. The CDR3 region is CASSYRTGALAYEQYF. In nucleotides, the CDR3 is TGCGCCAGCAGCTATAGGACAGGGGCGTTAGCCTACGAGCAGTACTTC.

The chain joins TRBV7-3 to TRBJ2-1, with D perhaps matching TRBD2 (6 bases). CDR1 and CDR2 from the germline V gene are SGHTA and FQGTGA. This CDR3 has 16 residues. Trimming pared 5 bases from V and 2 bases from J, leaving 16 bases between. CDR3 sequence reads: CASSAVARETYNEQFF. The CDR3 nucleotides are TGTGCCAGCAGCGCAGTAGCCCGGGAGACCTACAATGAGCAGTTCTTC.

The gene calls are TRBV18 and TRBJ2-5; TRBD2 is a possible D gene (6 bases). Trimming stripped 6 bases from V and 0 bases from J, with 17 bases between. Germline loops: CDR1 KGHSH, CDR2 LQKENI. CDR3 length: 16 residues. The CDR3 bases are TGTGCCAGCTCCCCCGTCGGGAGCGGGTACCAAGAGACCCAGTACTTC. Protein: CASSPVGSGYQETQYF.

This rearrangement joins TRBV5-1 to TRBJ1-4, with 7 bases aligning to TRBD1. Trimming cost V 2 bases and J 7 bases; bases outside gene matches: 5. Germline loops: CDR1 SGHRS, CDR2 YFSETQ. The CDR3 loop spans 14 amino acids. This CDR3 is CASSFTTGVEKLFF. The CDR3 DNA reads as TGCGCCAGCAGCTTCACCACAGGGGTTGAAAAACTGTTTTTT.